This entry features one T cell receptor (beta chain) sequence. These data come from a study of blood T cell repertoires in COVID-19. Turning to the study itself: Italy, Spain and the United States were the sources of the convalescent and acute COVID-19 samples.

The authors' processing: It was from reference gene primer amplification that nucleated cell counts were estimated. Sequencing was performed with immunoSEQ multiplex PCR; in TCRdb, only in-frame clones are kept and a portion is missing. That table supplies the V and J calls and clone size; D and trimming were determined from the DNA. The sample comprises 130,000 or so clones, more than 70% of which are singletons, and approximately 8% rests with the top ten. Germline CDR1 is SGHRS and CDR2 is YFSETQ. This CDR3 is built from 15 residues. The V end lost 0 bases, the J end lost 0 bases, and 10 bases lay between the germline ends.

The clonotype originates from a woman aged 55-69 years with acute or convalescent COVID-19. The genes are TRBV5-1 and TRBJ2-7; D is undetermined. The material sequenced was peripheral blood. CDR3 sequence: CASSLDGVFSYEQYF. In nucleotides, the CDR3 is TGCGCCAGCAGCTTGGACGGAGTCTTCTCCTACGAGCAGTACTTC.